The 29 T cell receptor beta chains listed next were all sequenced from one sample in a study of T cells in women clearing cervical HPV infection. TCRdb keeps only in-frame clones here, not all; method: immunoSEQ multiplex PCR. The repertoire table contains about 36,000 clones. Sequences were obtained from blood buffy coat. Source of these receptors: a woman aged 18 to 75 with a cervical HPV16 infection that either progressed to CIN3+ or cleared (not recorded which).

Regarding this clone: Read coverage stops 3 residues before the CDR3 terminus; the germline J gene supplies the remainder. The genes are TRBV6-1 and TRBJ2-7, with TRBD2 matching over 8 bases. The germline CDR1 and CDR2 sequences are MNHNS and SASEGT. After removal of 2 bases from V and 0 bases from J, the junction contained 3 bases not matched to a gene. This CDR3 comprises 15 residues. The CDR3 bases that were read are TGTGCCAGCAGTGAAACTAGCGGACCCTCCTACGAG. The encoded protein is CASSETSGPSYE. The entire CDR3 reads CASSETSGPSYEQYF.

Turning to this clone: The read ends 3 residues shy of where the CDR3 ends; the end is completed using the germline J gene. V is TRBV2 and J is TRBJ2-3; 7 nucleotides match TRBD2. The CDR3 has 15 residues. CDR1 is SNHLY and CDR2 is FYNNEI in the germline V gene. Trimming removed 7 bases from V and 8 bases from J; junction bases left unmatched: 15. CDR3 protein: CASTLGARGVGTQYF. Partial CDR3 DNA: TGTGCCAGCACTCTCGGGGCACGGGGGGTGGGTACG.

A word on this clone: The read terminates 3 residues ahead of where the CDR3 ends, so the germline J gene completes it. The J gene is TRBJ2-2, the V gene TRBV4-1; 8 bases fit TRBD1. This CDR3 contains 13 residues. In germline, CDR1 is MGHRA, CDR2 YSYEKL. V lost 5 bases to trimming and J lost 6 bases; unmatched junction nucleotides: 2. The CDR3 sequence is CASSSQGAGELFF. Incomplete CDR3 DNA: TGCGCCAGCAGCTCACAGGGGGCCGGGGAG.

The sequenced part of the CDR3 DNA is TGTGCCAGCTCACCCCCATTAAGAACCACACAAGAGACC. This codes for CASSPPLRTTQET. The whole CDR3 sequence reads CASSPPLRTTQETQYF. The chain joins TRBV18 to TRBJ2-5; no clear D gene. The read ends 3 residues shy of where the CDR3 ends; the end is completed using the germline J gene. The germline V gene has CDR1 KGHSH and CDR2 LQKENI. This CDR3 is 16 amino acids long. Trimming removed 3 bases at V and 2 bases at J, with 16 bases between.

A note on this clone: The read terminates 3 residues ahead of where the CDR3 ends, so the germline J gene completes it. The chain links TRBV20-1 to TRBJ2-3, with a tentative D call TRBD1 (5 bases). Germline V gene lookup returns CDR1 DFQATT and CDR2 SNEGSKA (reference sequence). There are 13 residues in the CDR3. The CDR3 region is CSASWPGKETQYF. The covered CDR3 bases are TGCAGTGCTAGTTGGCCAGGGAAAGAGACG.

About this clone: The sequenced fragment ends 3 residues before the CDR3 boundary, so the rest is inferred from the germline J gene. The rearrangement uses TRBV19 and TRBJ1-6, with 8 bases lining up with TRBD1. Trimming took 3 bases from V and 8 from J; bases not matched to a gene: 6. Germline CDR1 is LNHDA and CDR2 is SQIVND (reference sequence). The CDR3 covers 15 residues. CDR3 bases read: TGTGCCAGTAGTATCGCAGGGGGCAGGGATTCACCC. Amino acids: CASSIAGGRDSP. The whole CDR3 reads CASSIAGGRDSPLHF.

Note on this clone: The CDR3 extends 3 residues past the end of the read, so its final part is completed from the germline J gene. V gene TRBV6-2 or TRBV6-3 combines with J gene TRBJ2-7; TRBD1 is a possible D gene (6 bases). Germline CDR1 is MNHEY and CDR2 is SVGEGT. This CDR3 has 14 residues. The V and J ends lost 5 bases and 3 bases respectively, with 14 bases between them. CDR3: CASSRAGELYEQYF. The CDR3 bases that were read are TGTGCCAGCAGTAGAGCAGGGGAACTCTACGAG.

On this clone: The CDR3 is cut off 3 residues early in the read; its end comes from the germline J gene. The chain recombines TRBV6-1 with TRBJ1-5, with D hard to call. V lost 2 bases, J lost 2 bases, and 13 bases lay in between. The length of the CDR3 is 16 residues. The V gene's germline CDR1 is MNHNS and CDR2 SASEGT. Incomplete CDR3 DNA: TGTGCCAGCAGTGAAATCGTAACAGTTGGCAATCAGCCC. Its translation is CASSEIVTVGNQP. In full, the CDR3 reads CASSEIVTVGNQPQHF.

Frequency places this clone as medium-sized. The observed sequence ends 3 residues before the CDR3 terminus, with the missing tail filled in from the germline J gene. The gene calls are TRBV19 and TRBJ2-3, with TRBD2 identical over 10 bases. Germline CDR1 reads LNHDA; CDR2 reads SQIVND (reference sequence). The V and J ends lost 8 bases and 3 bases, in that order; junction bases with no gene match: 8. There are 15 residues in the CDR3. The CDR3 is CASRASGGRTDTQYF. CDR3 bases read: TGTGCCAGTCGAGCTAGCGGGGGTAGGACAGATACG.

With respect to this clone: The read finishes 3 residues shy of the CDR3 end, and the germline J gene is used to complete it. J is TRBJ2-3 and V is TRBV19; TRBD2 might be the D (7 bases). The CDR3 is made up of 13 amino acids. The germline V gene has CDR1 LNHDA and CDR2 SQIVND (reference sequence). Incomplete CDR3 DNA: TGTGCCAGCGGCTCACAGGGAGGGCAGCCG. Translated, it gives CASGSQGGQP. The CDR3 as a whole reads CASGSQGGQPQYF.

With regard to this clone: Read coverage stops 3 residues before the CDR3 terminus; the germline J gene supplies the remainder. This chain links TRBV29-1 with TRBJ2-2; maybe TRBD1 (5 bases). The V end lost 6 bases, the J end lost 6 bases, and 11 bases lay between the germline ends. Per germline, CDR1 SQVTM and CDR2 ANQGSEA. This CDR3 is built from 12 residues. The CDR3 bases that were read are TGCAGCGTCCAGGGCCCCGCCGGGGAG. Protein: CSVQGPAGE. The whole CDR3 sequence reads CSVQGPAGELFF.

As to this clone: The read finishes 3 residues shy of the CDR3 end, and the germline J gene is used to complete it. The V and J genes are TRBV6-1 and TRBJ2-3; 10 positions agree with TRBD2. The V segment lost 4 bases and the J segment 5 bases; nucleotides outside the gene matches: 3. The CDR3 sequence is 14 residues long. The germline V gene encodes CDR1 MNHNS and CDR2 SASEGT. The CDR3 DNA, read in part, is TGTGCCAGCAGTGTCAGCGGGGGGGGAGATACG. Translating gives CASSVSGGGDT. The CDR3 as a whole reads CASSVSGGGDTQYF.

The CDR3 bases that were read are TGTGCCTGGAGTGTCGACTACAGCTCCTACGAG. It translates to CAWSVDYSSYE. The full CDR3 sequence reads CAWSVDYSSYEQYF. The chain is built from TRBV30 and TRBJ2-7; TRBD2 is a possible D gene (5 bases). With the read ending 3 residues before the CDR3 end, the germline J gene is used to fill in that end. The V and J ends lost 0 bases and 0 bases respectively, with 9 bases between them. The germline V gene encodes CDR1 GTSNPN and CDR2 SVGIG (reference sequence). There are 14 residues in the CDR3.

As to this clone: Sequencing ends 3 residues short of the CDR3 end; the germline J gene provides the rest. The genes are TRBV6-1 and TRBJ1-1; 9 bases match TRBD1. This CDR3 spans 12 amino acids. Looked up from germline, CDR1 is MNHNS and CDR2 is SASEGT. The CDR3 sequence is CASSGTGVGAFF. The sequenced part of the CDR3 DNA is TGTGCCAGCAGTGGGACAGGGGTCGGA.

As for this clone: The read terminates 3 residues before the CDR3 end, so the remaining end is supplied by the germline J gene. The chain uses TRBV20-1 and TRBJ2-7, with 8 nucleotides matching TRBD1. V dropped 6 bases and J dropped 6; count of bases not matched to a gene: 13. This CDR3 contains 14 residues. Germline V gene data show CDR1 as DFQATT and CDR2 as SNEGSKA (reference sequence). The CDR3 sequence is CSAGGGGQVTEQYF. CDR3 DNA, as far as it was read: TGCAGTGCCGGGGGTGGGGGACAGGTTACCGAG.

Note on this clone: From the germline J gene comes the end of the CDR3, since the read stops 3 residues before it. The chain joins TRBV6-2 or TRBV6-3 to TRBJ2-1, with D possibly matching TRBD1 (5 bases). Deletions cut 6 bases from V and 0 bases from J, with 12 bases between. Germline V gives CDR1 MNHEY, CDR2 SVGEGT. The CDR3 is 15 amino acids. Here the CDR3 reads CASRADRASYNEQFF. Incomplete CDR3 DNA: TGTGCCAGCAGAGCAGACAGAGCCTCCTACAATGAG.

Concerning this clone: Sequencing ends 3 residues short of the CDR3 end; the germline J gene provides the rest. This sequence joins TRBV19 and TRBJ2-2; 9 nucleotides agree with TRBD1. This CDR3 spans 15 amino acids. Germline CDR1 reads LNHDA; CDR2 reads SQIVND (reference sequence). Partial CDR3 DNA: TGTGCCAGTAGTCCGCAGACAGGGGGTAATGAAAAG. Its translation is CASSPQTGGNEK. Given in full, the CDR3 is CASSPQTGGNEKLFF. Drawing the rest from reference TRBV19 and TRBJ2-2, the complete variable domain is DGGITQSPKYLFRKEGQNVTLSCEQNLNHDAMYWYRQDPGQGLRLIYYSQIVNDFQKGDIAEGYSVSREKKESFPLTVTSAQKNPTAFYLCASSPQTGGNEKLFFGEGSRLTVL.

Points on this clone: The CDR3 end falls 3 residues outside the read, so it is completed with the germline J gene. The chain combines TRBV7-6 with TRBJ2-4; D is possibly TRBD2 (7 bases). Germline CDR1 SGHVS, CDR2 FNYEAQ. The CDR3 consists of 15 residues. CDR3 region: CASSVVGGGLETQYF. CDR3 bases read: TGTGCCAGCAGTGTCGTGGGGGGGGGCCTGGAGACT.

As concerns this clone: Read coverage stops 3 residues before the CDR3 terminus; the germline J gene supplies the remainder. The rearrangement joins TRBV11-2 to TRBJ1-1; D gene unclear. The V gene lost 5 bases and the J gene lost 1 base, with 11 bases spanning the gap. The CDR3 runs 14 residues. Germline V gene sequence: CDR1 SGHAT, CDR2 FQNNGV. The CDR3 loop is CASSPRGWNTEAFF. CDR3 bases read: TGTGCCAGCAGCCCCCGGGGATGGAACACTGAA.

Remarks on this clone: The sequenced fragment ends 3 residues before the CDR3 boundary, so the rest is inferred from the germline J gene. The chain is built from TRBV7-2 and TRBJ1-2; D unresolved. The CDR3 consists of 12 residues. CDR1 is SGHTA and CDR2 is FQGNSA in the germline V gene. Incomplete CDR3 DNA: TGTGCCAGCAGAAAAAGTTCGGGGGGC. This translates into CASRKSSGG. The whole CDR3 sequence reads CASRKSSGGYTF.

As for this clone: The CDR3 is cut off 3 residues early in the read; its end comes from the germline J gene. The genes are TRBV20-1 and TRBJ1-4, with 7 positions matching TRBD1. Germline V gene data show CDR1 as DFQATT and CDR2 as SNEGSKA (reference sequence). The CDR3 loop spans 12 amino acids. Incomplete CDR3 DNA: TGCAGTGCCGGACAGGCGGGGTCACCA. Protein product: CSAGQAGSP. The full CDR3 reads CSAGQAGSPLFF.

About this clone: The read falls 3 residues short of the CDR3 end, and the missing part is taken from the germline J gene. This sequence joins TRBV10-1 and TRBJ2-7; TRBD1 is a possible D gene (5 bases). The germline CDR1 and CDR2 sequences are WNHNN and SYGVQD (reference sequence). This CDR3 spans 12 amino acids. V was trimmed by 6 bases and J by 6 bases, leaving 12 bases between them. CDR3 bases read: TGCGCCAGCAGAAGGGCTAGGGGCGAG. Translated, it gives CASRRARGE. The whole CDR3 sequence is CASRRARGEQYF.

A remark on this clone: The read stops 3 residues short of the end of the CDR3; the missing end is completed from the germline J gene. The chain carries TRBV20-1 and TRBJ1-6, with 7 positions matching TRBD1. The ends lost 4 bases at V and 5 bases at J; junction bases unmatched: 2. From germline, CDR1 is DFQATT and CDR2 SNEGSKA (reference sequence). The CDR3 is made up of 13 amino acids. Here the CDR3 reads CSAIQGDNSPLHF. The covered CDR3 bases are TGCAGTGCTATTCAGGGGGATAATTCACCC.

CDR3 DNA (partial): TGCAGTGCTAGAGATGGTAGCGGGGGGGACAATGAG. It yields the protein CSARDGSGGDNE. The whole CDR3 is CSARDGSGGDNEQFF. The rearrangement uses TRBV20-1 and TRBJ2-1; TRBD2 matches at 11 bases. The read halts 3 residues ahead of the CDR3 end, with the missing end drawn from the germline J gene. Trimming took 0 bases from V and 5 from J; bases not matched to a gene: 3. CDR1 is DFQATT and CDR2 is SNEGSKA in the germline V gene (reference sequence). CDR3 length: 15 amino acids.

Concerning this clone: From the germline J gene comes the end of the CDR3, since the read stops 3 residues before it. The chain is built from TRBV2 and TRBJ1-5; 7 bases match TRBD1. After removal of 6 bases from V and 7 bases from J, the junction contained 12 bases not matched to a gene. This CDR3 is built from 15 residues. Germline-derived CDR1 and CDR2 are SNHLY and FYNNEI. Partial CDR3 DNA: TGTGCCAGCAGCGTCGGGACAGCAGGAAGGCAGCCC. Its protein product is CASSVGTAGRQP. The entire CDR3 is CASSVGTAGRQPQHF. The variable domain in full, completed from reference TRBV2 and TRBJ1-5, reads EPEVTQTPSHQVTQMGQEVILRCVPISNHLYFYWYRQILGQKVEFLVSFYNNEISEKSEIFDDQFSVERPDGSNFTLKIRSTKLEDSAMYFCASSVGTAGRQPQHFGDGTRLSIL.

Points on this clone: The observed sequence ends 3 residues before the CDR3 terminus, with the missing tail filled in from the germline J gene. The chain carries TRBV6-1 and TRBJ2-2; D gene unclear. The CDR3 loop spans 14 amino acids. V was shortened by 2 bases and J by 1 base, with 5 bases between the two germline ends. CDR1 MNHNS and CDR2 SASEGT come from the germline V gene. The CDR3 bases that were read are TGTGCCAGCAGTGAACAGGTGAACACCGGGGAG. Translating it yields CASSEQVNTGE. The whole CDR3 sequence reads CASSEQVNTGELFF.

The CDR3 DNA, read in part, is TGTGCCAGCAACCCGGGCCAGTCTGGGGCCAACGTA. The encoded protein is CASNPGQSGANV. The full CDR3 reads CASNPGQSGANVLFF. The J gene is TRBJ1-4, the V gene TRBV2; perhaps TRBD1 as D (5 bases). The read comes to an end 3 residues before the CDR3 does, leaving the germline J gene to fill in the end. This CDR3 has 15 residues. The germline V gene has CDR1 SNHLY and CDR2 FYNNEI.

In regard to this clone: The read gets to within 3 residues of the CDR3 end, and the germline J gene fills in the rest. The chain joins TRBV19 to TRBJ2-3, with 8 bases matching TRBD2. The germline CDR1 and CDR2 sequences are LNHDA and SQIVND (reference sequence). V lost 0 bases and J lost 6; bases outside the gene matches: 8. The CDR3 covers 16 residues. The CDR3 sequence is CASSIDPRGGPDTQYF. The sequenced part of the CDR3 DNA is TGTGCCAGTAGTATAGATCCTCGCGGGGGGCCCGATACG.

A word on this clone: The read terminates 3 residues before the CDR3 end, so the remaining end is supplied by the germline J gene. The chain links TRBV6-2 or TRBV6-3 to TRBJ1-5, with 7 bases lining up with TRBD1. V was clipped by 6 bases and J by 4 bases; unmatched bases: 15. Per the germline V gene, CDR1 is MNHEY and CDR2 is SVGEGT. The CDR3 covers 17 residues. The CDR3 loop reads CASSLPGQLRLNQPQHF. The CDR3 DNA, read in part, is TGTGCCAGCAGCCTCCCGGGACAGCTACGCTTGAATCAGCCC.